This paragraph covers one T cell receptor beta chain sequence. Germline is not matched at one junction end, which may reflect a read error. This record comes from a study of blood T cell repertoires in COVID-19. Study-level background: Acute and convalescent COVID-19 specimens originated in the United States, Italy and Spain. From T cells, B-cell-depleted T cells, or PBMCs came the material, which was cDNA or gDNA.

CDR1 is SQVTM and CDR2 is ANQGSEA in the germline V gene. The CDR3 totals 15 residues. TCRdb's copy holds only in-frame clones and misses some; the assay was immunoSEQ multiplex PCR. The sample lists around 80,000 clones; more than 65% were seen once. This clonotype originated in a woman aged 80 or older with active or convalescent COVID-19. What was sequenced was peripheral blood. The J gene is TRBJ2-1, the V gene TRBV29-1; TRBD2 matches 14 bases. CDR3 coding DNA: TGCAGCGTTGGACGGACTAGCGGGGGGTACATTGAGCAGTTCTTC. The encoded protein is CSVGRTSGGYIEQFF.